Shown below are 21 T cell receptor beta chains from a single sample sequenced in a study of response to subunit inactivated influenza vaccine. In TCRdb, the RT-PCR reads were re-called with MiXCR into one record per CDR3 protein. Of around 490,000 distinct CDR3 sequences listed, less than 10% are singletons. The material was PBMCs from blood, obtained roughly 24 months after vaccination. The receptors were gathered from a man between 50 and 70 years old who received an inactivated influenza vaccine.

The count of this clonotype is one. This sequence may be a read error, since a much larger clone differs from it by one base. CDR3: CASSLALLASLLPEQYF. CDR3 bases: TGTGCCAGCAGCTTAGCTTTGCTAGCGAGCCTTTTGCCCGAGCAGTACTTC. The chain combines TRBV7-8 with TRBJ2-7, with D possibly matching TRBD2 (6 bases). V was cut by 0 bases and J by 6 bases, with 21 bases left in between. Germline-derived CDR1 and CDR2 are SGHVS and FQNEAQ. The CDR3 is 17 amino acids.

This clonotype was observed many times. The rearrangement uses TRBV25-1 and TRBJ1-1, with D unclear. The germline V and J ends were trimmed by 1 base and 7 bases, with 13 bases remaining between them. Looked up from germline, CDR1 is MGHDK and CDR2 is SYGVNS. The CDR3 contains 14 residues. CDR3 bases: TGTGCCAGCAGTGAATCTCCGGAGAGTAGTGAAGCTTTCTTT. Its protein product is CASSESPESSEAFF. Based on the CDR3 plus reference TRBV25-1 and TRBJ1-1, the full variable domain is EADIYQTPRYLVIGTGKKITLECSQTMGHDKMYWYQQDPGMELHLIHYSYGVNSTEKGDLSSESTVSRIRTEHFPLTLESARPSHTSQYLCASSESPESSEAFFGQGTRLTVV.

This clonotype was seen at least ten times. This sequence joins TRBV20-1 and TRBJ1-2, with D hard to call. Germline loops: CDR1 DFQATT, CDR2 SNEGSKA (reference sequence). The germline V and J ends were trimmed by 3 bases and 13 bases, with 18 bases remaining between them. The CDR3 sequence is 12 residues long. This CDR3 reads CSARVGSGVVTF. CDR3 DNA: TGCAGTGCTAGGGTCGGTAGCGGGGTTGTCACCTTC.

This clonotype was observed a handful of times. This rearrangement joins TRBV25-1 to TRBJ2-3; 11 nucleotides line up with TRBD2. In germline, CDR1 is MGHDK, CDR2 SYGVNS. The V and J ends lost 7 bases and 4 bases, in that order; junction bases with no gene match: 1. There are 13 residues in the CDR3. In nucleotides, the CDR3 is TGTGCCAGCATAGCGGGGGGGCCAGATACGCAGTATTTT. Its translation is CASIAGGPDTQYF.

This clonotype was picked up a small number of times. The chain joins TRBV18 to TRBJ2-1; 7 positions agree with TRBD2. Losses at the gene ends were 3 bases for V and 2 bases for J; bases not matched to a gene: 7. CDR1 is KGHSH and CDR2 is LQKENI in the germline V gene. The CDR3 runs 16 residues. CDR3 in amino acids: CASSPSQRGPYNEQFF. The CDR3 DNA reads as TGTGCCAGCTCACCCTCCCAGCGGGGACCCTACAATGAGCAGTTCTTC.

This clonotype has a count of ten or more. The CDR3 sequence is CASSHSSGPETQYF. The CDR3 DNA is TGCGCCAGCAGCCACTCCAGCGGTCCGGAGACCCAGTACTTC. The V gene is TRBV4-3, the J gene TRBJ2-5, with a weak D call TRBD2 (5 bases). Trimming took off 3 bases at V and 5 bases at J, with 13 bases between the two ends. CDR1 LGHNA and CDR2 YSLEER come from the germline V gene. This CDR3 has 14 amino acids.

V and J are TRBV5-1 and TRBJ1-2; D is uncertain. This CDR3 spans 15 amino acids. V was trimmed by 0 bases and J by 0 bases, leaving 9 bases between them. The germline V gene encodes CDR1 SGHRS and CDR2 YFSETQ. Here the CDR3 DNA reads TGCGCCAGCAGCTTGGCGTGGCAGACTAACTATGGCTACACCTTC. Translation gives CASSLAWQTNYGYTF. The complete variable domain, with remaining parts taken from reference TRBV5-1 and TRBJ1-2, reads KAGVTQTPRYLIKTRGQQVTLSCSPISGHRSVSWYQQTPGQGLQFLFEYFSETQRNKGNFPGRFSGRQFSNSRSEMNVSTLELGDSALYLCASSLAWQTNYGYTFGSGTRLTVV.

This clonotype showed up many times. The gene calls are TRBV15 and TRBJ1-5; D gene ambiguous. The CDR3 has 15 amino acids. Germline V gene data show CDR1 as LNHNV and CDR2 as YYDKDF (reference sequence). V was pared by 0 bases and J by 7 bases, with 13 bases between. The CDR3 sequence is CATSRDMGSGQPQHF. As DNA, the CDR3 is TGTGCCACCAGCAGAGATATGGGGTCCGGGCAGCCCCAGCATTTT.

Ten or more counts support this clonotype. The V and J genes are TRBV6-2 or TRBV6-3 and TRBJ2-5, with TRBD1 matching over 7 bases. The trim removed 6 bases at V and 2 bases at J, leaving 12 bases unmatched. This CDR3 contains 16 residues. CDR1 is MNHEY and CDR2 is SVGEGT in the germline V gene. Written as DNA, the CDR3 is TGTGCCAGCAGCATAATATCCGGGACAGTACAAGAGACCCAGTACTTC. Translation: CASSIISGTVQETQYF.

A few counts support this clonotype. The CDR3 DNA is TGTGCCAGCAGCTTAAGGGCAGGATACTACGAGCAGTACTTC. Translating it yields CASSLRAGYYEQYF. This chain uses TRBV7-2 with TRBJ2-7; D not resolved. The CDR3 consists of 14 residues. Germline V gene data show CDR1 as SGHTA and CDR2 as FQGNSA. Trimming cost V 2 bases and J 3 bases, with 11 bases left between them.

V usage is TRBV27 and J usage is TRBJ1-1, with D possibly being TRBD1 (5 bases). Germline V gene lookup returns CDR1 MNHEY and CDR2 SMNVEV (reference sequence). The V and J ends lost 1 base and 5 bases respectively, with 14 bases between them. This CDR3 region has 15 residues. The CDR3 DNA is TGTGCCAGCAGTTTATGGGGTGGGGAGGGGACTGAAGCTTTCTTT. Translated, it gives CASSLWGGEGTEAFF.

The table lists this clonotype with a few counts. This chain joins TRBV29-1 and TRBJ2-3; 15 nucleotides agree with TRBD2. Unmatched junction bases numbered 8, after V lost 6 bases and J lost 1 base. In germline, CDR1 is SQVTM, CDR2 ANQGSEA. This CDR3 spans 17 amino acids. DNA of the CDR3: TGCAGCGTCGGACTAGCGGGAGGGCCGGGTGGCACAGATACGCAGTATTTT. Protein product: CSVGLAGGPGGTDTQYF.

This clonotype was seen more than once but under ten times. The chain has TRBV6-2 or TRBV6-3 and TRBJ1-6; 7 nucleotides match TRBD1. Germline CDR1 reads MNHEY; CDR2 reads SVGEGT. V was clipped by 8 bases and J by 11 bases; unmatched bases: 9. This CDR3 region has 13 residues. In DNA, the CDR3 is TGTGCCAGCCAAGGAGGGGGCAATACACCCCTCCACTTT. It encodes CASQGGGNTPLHF.

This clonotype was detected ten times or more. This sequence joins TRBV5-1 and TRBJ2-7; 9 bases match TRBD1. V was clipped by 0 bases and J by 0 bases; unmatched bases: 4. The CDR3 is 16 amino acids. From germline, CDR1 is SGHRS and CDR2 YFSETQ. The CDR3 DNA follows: TGCGCCAGCAGCTTGGCTGGACAGGGGCACTCCTACGAGCAGTACTTC. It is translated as CASSLAGQGHSYEQYF.

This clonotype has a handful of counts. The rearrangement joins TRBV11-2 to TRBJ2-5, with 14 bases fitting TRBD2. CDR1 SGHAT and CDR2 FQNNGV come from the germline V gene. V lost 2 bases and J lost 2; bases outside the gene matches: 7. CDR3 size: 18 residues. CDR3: CASSLRWTSGRLQETQYF. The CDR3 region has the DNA TGTGCCAGCAGCTTACGGTGGACTAGCGGGAGGCTACAAGAGACCCAGTACTTC.

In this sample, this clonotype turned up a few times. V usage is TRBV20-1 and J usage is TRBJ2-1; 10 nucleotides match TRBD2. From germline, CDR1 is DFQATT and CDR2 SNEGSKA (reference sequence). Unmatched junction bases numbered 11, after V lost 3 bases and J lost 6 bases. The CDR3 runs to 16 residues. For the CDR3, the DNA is TGCAGTGCTAGTTCGACCGGGACTAGCGTTCCCAATGAGCAGTTCTTC. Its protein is CSASSTGTSVPNEQFF.

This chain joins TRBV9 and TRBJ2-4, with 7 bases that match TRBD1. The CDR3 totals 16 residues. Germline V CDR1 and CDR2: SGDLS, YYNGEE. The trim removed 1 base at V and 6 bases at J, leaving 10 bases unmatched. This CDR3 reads CASSVSTGSHGNIQYF. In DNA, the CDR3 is TGTGCCAGCAGCGTATCGACAGGGAGTCATGGAAACATTCAGTACTTC.

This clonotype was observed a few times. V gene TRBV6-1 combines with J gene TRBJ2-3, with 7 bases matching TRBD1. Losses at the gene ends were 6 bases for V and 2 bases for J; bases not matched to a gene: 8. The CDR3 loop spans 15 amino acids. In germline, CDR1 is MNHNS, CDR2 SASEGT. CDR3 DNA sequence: TGTGCCAGCAGACCCCGGGACAGAAACACAGATACGCAGTATTTT. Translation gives CASRPRDRNTDTQYF.

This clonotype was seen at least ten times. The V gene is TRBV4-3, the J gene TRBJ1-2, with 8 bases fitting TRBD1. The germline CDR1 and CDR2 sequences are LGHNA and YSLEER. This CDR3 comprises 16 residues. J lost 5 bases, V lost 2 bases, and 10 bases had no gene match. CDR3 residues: CASSQLMDREDYGYTF. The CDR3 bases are TGCGCCAGCAGCCAACTAATGGACAGGGAAGATTATGGCTACACCTTC.

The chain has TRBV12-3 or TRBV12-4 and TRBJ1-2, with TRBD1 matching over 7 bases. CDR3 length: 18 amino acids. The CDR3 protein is CTRSLVRGRGVSNYGYTF. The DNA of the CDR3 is TGTACCCGCAGTTTAGTAAGGGGGCGAGGGGTTAGCAACTATGGCTACACCTTC.

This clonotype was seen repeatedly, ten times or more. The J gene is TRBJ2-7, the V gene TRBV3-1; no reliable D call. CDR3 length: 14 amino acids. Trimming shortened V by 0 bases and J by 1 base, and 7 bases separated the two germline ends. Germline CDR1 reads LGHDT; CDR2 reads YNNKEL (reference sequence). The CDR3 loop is CASSQDSGSYEQYF. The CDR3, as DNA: TGTGCCAGCAGCCAAGACTCCGGTTCCTACGAGCAGTACTTC.